The clone carrying this T cell receptor (beta chain) was seen a few times. These data come from a study of blood T cell repertoires in COVID-19. Study-wide background: Acute and convalescent COVID-19 samples came from the United States, Italy and Spain.

Clones were sequenced by immunoSEQ multiplex PCR, and TCRdb holds only the in-frame ones, with some missing. The sample records about 75,000 clones, about nine tenths being singletons. The ends were cut back, 5 bases at V and 7 bases at J, with 21 bases in the middle. The CDR3 sequence is 15 residues long. Germline V CDR1 and CDR2: MNHEY, SMNVEV (reference sequence). V usage is TRBV27 and J usage is TRBJ2-7; a weak D match, TRBD2 (6 bases). The source of this sequence is a human donor in a cohort sampled during active COVID-19. The specimen was peripheral blood. The CDR3 DNA sequence: TGTGCCAGCAGTCCCGGGACTTACCTGCCGGGGGAGCAGTACTTC. This gives the protein CASSPGTYLPGEQYF.